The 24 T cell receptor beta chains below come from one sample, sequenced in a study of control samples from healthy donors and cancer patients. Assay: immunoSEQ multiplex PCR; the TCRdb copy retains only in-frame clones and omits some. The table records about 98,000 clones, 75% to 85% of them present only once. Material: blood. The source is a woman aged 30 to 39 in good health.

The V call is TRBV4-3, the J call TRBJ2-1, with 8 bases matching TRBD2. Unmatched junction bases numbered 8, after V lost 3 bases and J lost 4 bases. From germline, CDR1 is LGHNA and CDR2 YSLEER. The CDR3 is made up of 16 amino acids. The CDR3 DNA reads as TGCGCCAGCAGCCAGTCGGGGGTAGCGGGATACAATGAGCAGTTCTTC. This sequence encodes CASSQSGVAGYNEQFF.

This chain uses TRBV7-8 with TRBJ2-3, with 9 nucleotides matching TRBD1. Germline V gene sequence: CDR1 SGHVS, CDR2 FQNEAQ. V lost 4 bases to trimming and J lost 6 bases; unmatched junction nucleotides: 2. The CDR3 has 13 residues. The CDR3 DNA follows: TGTGCCAGCAGCTCGGACAGGGGTGATACGCAGTATTTT. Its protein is CASSSDRGDTQYF.

The CDR3 DNA sequence: TGTGCCAGTAGTATATCGCCCAGGATCTCTAACTATGGCTACACCTTC. Translated: CASSISPRISNYGYTF. V gene TRBV19 combines with J gene TRBJ1-2, with D unresolved. The CDR3 loop spans 16 amino acids. V gave up 2 bases and J gave up 0 bases, with 13 bases separating them. Germline V gene lookup returns CDR1 LNHDA and CDR2 SQIVND (reference sequence).

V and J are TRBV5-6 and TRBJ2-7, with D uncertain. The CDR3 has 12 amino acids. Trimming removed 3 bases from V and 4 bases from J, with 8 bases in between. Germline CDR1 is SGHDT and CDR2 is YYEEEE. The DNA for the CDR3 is TGTGCCAGCAGCTGGGGATTGTACGAGCAGTACTTC. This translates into CASSWGLYEQYF.

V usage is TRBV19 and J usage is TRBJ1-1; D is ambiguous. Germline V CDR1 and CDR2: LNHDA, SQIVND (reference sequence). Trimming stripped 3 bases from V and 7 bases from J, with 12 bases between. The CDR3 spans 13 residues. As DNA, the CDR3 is TGTGCCAGTAGTATTTCTGGGTTTGGTGAAGCTTTCTTT. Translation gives CASSISGFGEAFF.

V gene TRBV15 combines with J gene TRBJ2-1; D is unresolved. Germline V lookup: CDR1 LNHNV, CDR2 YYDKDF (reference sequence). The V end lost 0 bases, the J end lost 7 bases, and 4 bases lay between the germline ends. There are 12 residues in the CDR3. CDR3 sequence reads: CATSRDGNEQFF. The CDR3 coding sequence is TGTGCCACCAGCAGAGATGGAAATGAGCAGTTCTTC.

In nucleotides, the CDR3 is TGTGCCAGCAGCTTGGGAGTGGGGATAGCTAATGAAAAACTGTTTTTT. This gives the protein CASSLGVGIANEKLFF. This sequence joins TRBV5-6 and TRBJ1-4; no firm D call. The CDR3 spans 16 residues. Germline lookup yields CDR1 SGHDT and CDR2 YYEEEE. V shed 0 bases and J shed 3 bases, with 12 bases lying between them.

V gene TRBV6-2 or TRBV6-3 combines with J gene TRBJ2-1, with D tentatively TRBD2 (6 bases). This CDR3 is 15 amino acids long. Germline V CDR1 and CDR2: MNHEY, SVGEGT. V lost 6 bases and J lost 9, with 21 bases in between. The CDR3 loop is CASSLMGLGMSEQFF. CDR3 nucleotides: TGTGCCAGCAGCCTAATGGGACTGGGGATGAGTGAGCAGTTCTTC.

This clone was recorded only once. DNA for the CDR3: TGCAGTGCTAGTGGGACGGGGGGGCTCTGGCACGAGCAGTACTTC. Its protein is CSASGTGGLWHEQYF. The chain carries TRBV20-1 and TRBJ2-7; 8 bases line up with TRBD2. The CDR3 runs to 15 residues. Germline V gives CDR1 DFQATT, CDR2 SNEGSKA (reference sequence). Trimming took 3 bases from V and 5 from J; bases not matched to a gene: 12.

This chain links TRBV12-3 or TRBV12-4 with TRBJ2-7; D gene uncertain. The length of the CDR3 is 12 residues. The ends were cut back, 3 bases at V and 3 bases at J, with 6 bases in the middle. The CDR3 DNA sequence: TGTGCCAGCAGTTTTGGCAGCTACGAGCAGTACTTC. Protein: CASSFGSYEQYF.

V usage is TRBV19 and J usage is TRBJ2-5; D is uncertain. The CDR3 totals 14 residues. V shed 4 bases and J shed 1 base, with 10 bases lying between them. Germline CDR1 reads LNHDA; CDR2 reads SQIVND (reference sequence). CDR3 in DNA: TGTGCCAGTAGTAAGGCACAGACCCAAGAGACCCAGTACTTC. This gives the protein CASSKAQTQETQYF. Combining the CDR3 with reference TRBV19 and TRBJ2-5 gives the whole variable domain DGGITQSPKYLFRKEGQNVTLSCEQNLNHDAMYWYRQDPGQGLRLIYYSQIVNDFQKGDIAEGYSVSREKKESFPLTVTSAQKNPTAFYLCASSKAQTQETQYFGPGTRLLVL.

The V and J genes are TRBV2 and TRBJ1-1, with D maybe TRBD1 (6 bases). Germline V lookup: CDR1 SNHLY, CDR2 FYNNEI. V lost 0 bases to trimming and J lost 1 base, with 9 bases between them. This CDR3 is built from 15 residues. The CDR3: CASSEAGHPNTEAFF. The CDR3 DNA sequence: TGTGCCAGCAGTGAAGCGGGACATCCGAACACTGAAGCTTTCTTT.

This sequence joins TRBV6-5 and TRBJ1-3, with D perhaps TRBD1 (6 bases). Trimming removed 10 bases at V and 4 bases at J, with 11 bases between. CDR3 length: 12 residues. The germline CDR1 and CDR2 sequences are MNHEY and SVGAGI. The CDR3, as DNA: TGTGCCACCCAGGGGCCAGGAAACACCATATATTTT. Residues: CATQGPGNTIYF.

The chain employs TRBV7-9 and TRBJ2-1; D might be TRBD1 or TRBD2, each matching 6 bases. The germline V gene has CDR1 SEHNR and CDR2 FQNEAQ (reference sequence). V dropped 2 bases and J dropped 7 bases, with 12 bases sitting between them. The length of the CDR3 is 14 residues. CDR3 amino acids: CASSLSKGGNEQFF. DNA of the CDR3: TGTGCCAGCAGCTTATCTAAAGGGGGGAATGAGCAGTTCTTC. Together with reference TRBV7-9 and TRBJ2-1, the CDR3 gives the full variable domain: DTGVSQNPRHKITKRGQNVTFRCDPISEHNRLYWYRQTLGQGPEFLTYFQNEAQLEKSRLLSDRFSAERPKGSFSTLEIQRTEQGDSAMYLCASSLSKGGNEQFFGPGTRLTVL.

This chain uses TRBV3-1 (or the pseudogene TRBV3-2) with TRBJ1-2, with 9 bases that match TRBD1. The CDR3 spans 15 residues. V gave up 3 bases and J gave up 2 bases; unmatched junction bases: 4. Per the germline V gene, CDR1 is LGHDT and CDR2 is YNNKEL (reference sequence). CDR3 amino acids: CASSHTGQGNYGYTF. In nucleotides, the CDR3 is TGTGCCAGCAGCCATACTGGACAGGGGAACTATGGCTACACCTTC.

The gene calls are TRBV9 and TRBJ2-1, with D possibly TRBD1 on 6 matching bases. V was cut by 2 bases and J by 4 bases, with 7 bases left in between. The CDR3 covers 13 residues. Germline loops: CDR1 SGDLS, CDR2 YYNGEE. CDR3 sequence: CASSVQGYNEQFF. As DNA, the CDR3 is TGTGCCAGCAGCGTTCAGGGGTACAATGAGCAGTTCTTC. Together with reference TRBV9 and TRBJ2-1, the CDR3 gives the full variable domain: DSGVTQTPKHLITATGQRVTLRCSPRSGDLSVYWYQQSLDQGLQFLIQYYNGEERAKGNILERFSAQQFPDLHSELNLSSLELGDSALYFCASSVQGYNEQFFGPGTRLTVL.

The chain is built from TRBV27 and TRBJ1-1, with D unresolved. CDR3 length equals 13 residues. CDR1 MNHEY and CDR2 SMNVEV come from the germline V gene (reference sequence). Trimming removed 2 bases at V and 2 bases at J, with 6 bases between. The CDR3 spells CASSLTENTEAFF. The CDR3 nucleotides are TGTGCCAGCAGTTTAACAGAAAACACTGAAGCTTTCTTT.

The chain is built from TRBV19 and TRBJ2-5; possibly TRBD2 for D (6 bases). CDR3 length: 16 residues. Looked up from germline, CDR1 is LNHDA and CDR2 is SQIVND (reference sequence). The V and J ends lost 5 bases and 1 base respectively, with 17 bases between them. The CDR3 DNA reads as TGTGCCAGTAGTCCCTTCCCCGGGACTTTCCAAGAGACCCAGTACTTC. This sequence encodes CASSPFPGTFQETQYF.

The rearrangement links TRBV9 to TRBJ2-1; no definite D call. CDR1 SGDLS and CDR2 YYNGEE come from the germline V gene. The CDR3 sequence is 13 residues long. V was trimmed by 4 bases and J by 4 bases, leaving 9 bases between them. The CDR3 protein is CASSPLPYNEQFF. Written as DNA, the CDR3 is TGTGCCAGCAGCCCCCTCCCTTACAATGAGCAGTTCTTC. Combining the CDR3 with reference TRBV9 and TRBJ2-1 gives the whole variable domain DSGVTQTPKHLITATGQRVTLRCSPRSGDLSVYWYQQSLDQGLQFLIQYYNGEERAKGNILERFSAQQFPDLHSELNLSSLELGDSALYFCASSPLPYNEQFFGPGTRLTVL.

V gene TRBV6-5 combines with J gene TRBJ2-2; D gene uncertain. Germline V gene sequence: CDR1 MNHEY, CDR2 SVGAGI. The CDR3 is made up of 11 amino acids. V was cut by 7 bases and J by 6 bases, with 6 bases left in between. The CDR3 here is CASTLSGELFF. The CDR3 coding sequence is TGTGCCAGCACTTTATCCGGGGAGCTGTTTTTT.

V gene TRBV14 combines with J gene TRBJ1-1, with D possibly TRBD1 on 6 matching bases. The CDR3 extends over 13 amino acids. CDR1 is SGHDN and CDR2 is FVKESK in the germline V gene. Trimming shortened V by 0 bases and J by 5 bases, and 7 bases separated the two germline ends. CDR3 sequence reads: CASSQERGTEAFF. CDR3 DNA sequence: TGTGCCAGCAGCCAAGAGAGGGGGACTGAAGCTTTCTTT.

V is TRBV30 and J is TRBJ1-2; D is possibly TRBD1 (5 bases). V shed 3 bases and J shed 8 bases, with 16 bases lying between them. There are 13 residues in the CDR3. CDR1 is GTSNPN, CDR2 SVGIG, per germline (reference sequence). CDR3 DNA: TGTGCCTGGAGGCCCGTGGGGGGTCAGGGCTACACCTTC. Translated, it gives CAWRPVGGQGYTF.

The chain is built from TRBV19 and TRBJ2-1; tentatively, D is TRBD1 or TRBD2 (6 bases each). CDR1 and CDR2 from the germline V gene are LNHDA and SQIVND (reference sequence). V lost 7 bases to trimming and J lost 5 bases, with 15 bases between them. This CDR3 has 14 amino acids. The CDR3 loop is CASTRTRGDNEQFF. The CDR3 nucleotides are TGTGCCAGTACCAGGACAAGGGGGGACAATGAGCAGTTCTTC.

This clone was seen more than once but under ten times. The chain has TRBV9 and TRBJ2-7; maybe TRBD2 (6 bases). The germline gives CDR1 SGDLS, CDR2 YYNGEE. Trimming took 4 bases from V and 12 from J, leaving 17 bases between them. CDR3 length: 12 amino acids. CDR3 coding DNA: TGTGCCAGCAGCCCACACGGGAGTAGTCGGTACTTC. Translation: CASSPHGSSRYF.